This TCR beta chain was profiled in a study of tumor and adjacent non-tumor tissue in lung cancer. Study in general: The patients, 10 to 11 men and 4 to 6 women, were about 30 to 85 with stage I to III disease. Study observations and caveats: Top 100 clones took a larger repertoire share in normal lung.

The germline gives CDR1 MDHEN, CDR2 SYDVKM. The CDR3 runs 15 residues. A modified ARM-PCR protocol with three rounds of nested PCR amplified TCRbeta. One entry per CDR3 protein, called by TCRdb with MiXCR from the multiplex PCR reads. The sample lists over 35,000 distinct CDR3 sequences, 60% seen once, with around 45% in the top ten. No cell sorting was done before RNA was extracted from the tissue. Distant lung tissue was collected more than 3 cm away from the tumor edge. In the case of this clonotype: Its antigen is unknown. At one end the junction does not follow the germline gene, possibly because of a read error.

The source material was distant non-tumor lung tissue. This receptor was identified in a man aged 45-65 years with non-small cell lung cancer. V and J are TRBV28 and TRBJ1-2; TRBD1 matches at 12 bases. The CDR3: CASRTGQGAHHGHTF. The CDR3, as DNA: TGTGCCAGCAGGACGGGACAGGGGGCGCATCATGGCCACACCTTC.